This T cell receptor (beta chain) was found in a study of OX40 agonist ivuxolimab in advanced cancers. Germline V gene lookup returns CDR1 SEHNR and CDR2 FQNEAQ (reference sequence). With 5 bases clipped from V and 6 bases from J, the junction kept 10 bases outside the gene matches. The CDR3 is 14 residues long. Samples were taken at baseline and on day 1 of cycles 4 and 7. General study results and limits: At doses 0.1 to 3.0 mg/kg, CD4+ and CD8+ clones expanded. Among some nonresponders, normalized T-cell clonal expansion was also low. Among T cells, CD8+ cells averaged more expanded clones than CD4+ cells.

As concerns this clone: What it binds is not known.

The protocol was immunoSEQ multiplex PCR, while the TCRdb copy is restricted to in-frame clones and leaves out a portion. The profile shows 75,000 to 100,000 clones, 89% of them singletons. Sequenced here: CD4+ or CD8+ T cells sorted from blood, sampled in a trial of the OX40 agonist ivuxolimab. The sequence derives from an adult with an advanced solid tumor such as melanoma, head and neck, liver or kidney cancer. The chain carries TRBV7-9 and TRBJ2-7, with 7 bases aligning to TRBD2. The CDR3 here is CASSPLRESTEQYF. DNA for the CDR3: TGTGCCAGCAGCCCATTGCGGGAGAGTACCGAGCAGTACTTC.